This T cell receptor (beta chain) comes out of a study of Ad26.COV2.S vaccination and SARS-CoV-2 variants. General observations from the study: It was reported that spike-specific CD8+ and CD4+ T cell responses were substantially broad after vaccination.

CDR3 length: 15 residues. The V and J ends lost 4 bases and 4 bases, in that order; junction bases with no gene match: 5. Germline V gene data show CDR1 as SGHTA and CDR2 as FQGNSA. Points on this clone: The target antigen is unknown.

Sequencing was performed with immunoSEQ multiplex PCR; in TCRdb, only in-frame clones are kept and a portion is missing. The sample carries some 250,000 clones, approximately 87% recorded once. Stated treatment: about 20 received Ad26.COV2.S at low or high dose, single or two shots; roughly five received placebo; per-sample allocation not given. Specimens were obtained on day 63 following the first vaccine or placebo injection. The sequence was obtained from a person between 18 and 65 years old who received the Ad26.COV2.S COVID-19 vaccine or a placebo. The material sequenced was peripheral blood, taken in a trial of Ad26.COV2.S vaccine versus placebo. The chain recombines TRBV7-2 with TRBJ2-5; 11 bases are a match to TRBD1. The CDR3 loop is CASSSGQGARETQYF. The CDR3 nucleotides are TGTGCCAGCAGCTCCGGACAGGGGGCGCGAGAGACCCAGTACTTC.